This T cell receptor beta chain was captured in a study of shared clonotypes between healthy human individuals. Evenly divided among several immunoSEQ plates was the genomic DNA of each subset. Only in-frame clones appear in the TCRdb table, and some are missing; sequencing was by immunoSEQ multiplex PCR. Of about 1 million clones detected, more than 65% appear once; the ten largest clones hold around 1.5%. This CDR3 region has 15 residues. Germline-derived CDR1 and CDR2 are SGHTS and YDEGEE. Trimming removed 6 bases from V and 1 base from J, with 13 bases in between. This rearrangement joins TRBV5-8 to TRBJ2-2, with D possibly matching TRBD2 (6 bases). This receptor was taken from a young man in good health. The sequencing input was memory CD4+ T cells sorted from blood. Subset defined: CD45RA-negative fraction. CDR3 DNA sequence: TGTGCCAGCACCTCGGGCGGGATGAACACCGGGGAGCTGTTTTTT. Protein: CASTSGGMNTGELFF. The variable domain in full, with the rest retrieved from reference TRBV5-8 and TRBJ2-2, is EAGVTQSPTHLIKTRGQQATLRCSPISGHTSVYWYQQALGLGLQFLLWYDEGEERNRGNFPPRFSGRQFPNYSSELNVNALELEDSALYLCASTSGGMNTGELFFGEGSRLTVL.